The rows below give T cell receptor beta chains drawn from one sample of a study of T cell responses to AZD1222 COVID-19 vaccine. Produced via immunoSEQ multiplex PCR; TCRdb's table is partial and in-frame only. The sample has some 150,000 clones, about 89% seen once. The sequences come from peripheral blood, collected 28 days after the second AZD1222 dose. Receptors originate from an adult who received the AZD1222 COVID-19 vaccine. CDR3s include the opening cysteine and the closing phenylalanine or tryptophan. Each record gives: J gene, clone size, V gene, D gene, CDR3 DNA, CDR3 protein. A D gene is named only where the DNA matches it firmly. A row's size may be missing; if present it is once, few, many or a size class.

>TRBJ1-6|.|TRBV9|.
TGTGCCAGCAGCGTAAACAGGGTTAATTCACCCCTCCACTTT
CASSVNRVNSPLHF
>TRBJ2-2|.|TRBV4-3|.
TGCGCCAGCAGCGAAGCGCGTCCCGGGGAGCTGTTTTTT
CASSEARPGELFF
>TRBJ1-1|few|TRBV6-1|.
TGTGCCAGCAGTGAAATCGCTGCAGGGATGAACACTGAAGCTTTCTTT
CASSEIAAGMNTEAFF
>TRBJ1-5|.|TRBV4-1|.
TGCGCCAGCAGCCAATCTTCGCAGTTTCAGCCCCAGCATTTT
CASSQSSQFQPQHF
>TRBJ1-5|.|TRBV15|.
TGTGCCACCAGCAGTGGGTTGGCAAGGGATCAGCCCCAGCATTTT
CATSSGLARDQPQHF
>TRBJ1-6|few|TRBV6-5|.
TGTGCCAGCAGTTACCAAGGACCGAATTCACCCCTCCACTTT
CASSYQGPNSPLHF
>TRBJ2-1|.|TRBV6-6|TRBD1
TGTGCCAGCAGAACGACAGGGCACTCCTACAATGAGCAGTTCTTC
CASRTTGHSYNEQFF
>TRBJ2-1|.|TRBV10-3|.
TGTGCCATCAGTGACCCGGACGGACTATCCTACAATGAGCAGTTCTTC
CAISDPDGLSYNEQFF
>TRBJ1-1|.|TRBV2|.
TGTGCCAGCAGCCTACCGGGACCCCAGAACACTGAAGCTTTCTTT
CASSLPGPQNTEAFF
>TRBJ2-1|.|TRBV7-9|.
TGTGCCAGCAGCTCAAGTGACGGACTAATAAATGAGCAGTTCTTC
CASSSSDGLINEQFF
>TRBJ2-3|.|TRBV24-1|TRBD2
TGTGCCACCAGTGATCAGGGAGGGCCAAGAGATACGCAGTATTTT
CATSDQGGPRDTQYF